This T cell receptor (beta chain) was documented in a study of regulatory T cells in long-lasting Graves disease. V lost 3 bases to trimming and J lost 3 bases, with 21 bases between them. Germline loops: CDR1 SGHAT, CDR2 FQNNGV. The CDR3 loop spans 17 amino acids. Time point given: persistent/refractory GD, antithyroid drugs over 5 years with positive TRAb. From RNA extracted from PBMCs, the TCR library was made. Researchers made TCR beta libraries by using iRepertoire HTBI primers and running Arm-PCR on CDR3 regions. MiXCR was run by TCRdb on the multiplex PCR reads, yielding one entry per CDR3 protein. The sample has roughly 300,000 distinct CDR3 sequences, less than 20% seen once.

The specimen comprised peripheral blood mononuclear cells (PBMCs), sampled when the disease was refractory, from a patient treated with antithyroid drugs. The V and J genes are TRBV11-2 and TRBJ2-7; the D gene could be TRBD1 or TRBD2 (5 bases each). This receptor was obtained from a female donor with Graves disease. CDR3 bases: TGTGCCAGCAGCTTGGGGTCCCACCCTCCTGGGGGCTACGAGCAGTACTTC. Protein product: CASSLGSHPPGGYEQYF.